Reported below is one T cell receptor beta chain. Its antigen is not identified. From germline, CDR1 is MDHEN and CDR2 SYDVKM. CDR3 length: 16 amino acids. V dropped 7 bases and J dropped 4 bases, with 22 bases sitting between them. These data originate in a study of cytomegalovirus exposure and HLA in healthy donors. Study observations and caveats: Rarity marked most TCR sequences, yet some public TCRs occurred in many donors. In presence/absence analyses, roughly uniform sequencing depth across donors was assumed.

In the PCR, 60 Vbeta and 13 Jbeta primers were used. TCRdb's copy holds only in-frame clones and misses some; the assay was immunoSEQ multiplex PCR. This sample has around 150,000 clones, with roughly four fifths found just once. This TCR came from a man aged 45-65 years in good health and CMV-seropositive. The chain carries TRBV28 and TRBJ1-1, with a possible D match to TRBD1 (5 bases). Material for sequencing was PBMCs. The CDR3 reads CASTRGGTLSGTEAFF. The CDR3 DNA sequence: TGTGCCAGCACCCGCGGGGGGACCCTGTCGGGCACTGAAGCTTTCTTT. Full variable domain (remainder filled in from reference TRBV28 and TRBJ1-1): DVKVTQSSRYLVKRTGEKVFLECVQDMDHENMFWYRQDPGLGLRLIYFSYDVKMKEKGDIPEGYSVSREKKERFSLILESASTNQTSMYLCASTRGGTLSGTEAFFGQGTRLTVV.